The T cell receptor beta chain under discussion was sequenced for a study of cytomegalovirus exposure and HLA in healthy donors. Across the study: Across some 400 genotyped donors, 81% landed in the Caucasian-associated ancestry cluster. Study-wide findings and caveats: A few V segments could not be told apart, such as TRBV6-2 and TRBV6-3, and were left out. Later on, an analysis tied roughly 17,000 TCR beta sequences to HLA alleles at 0.05 false discovery rate. Follow-up analysis seemed to connect common viral pathogens with several of the most significant clusters identified.

A note on this clone: Its target is unknown.

Primers: 60 Vbeta forward and 13 Jbeta reverse. Profiling relied on immunoSEQ multiplex PCR, and the TCRdb table lists in-frame clones only, not all of them. This table has some 250,000 clones, about 80% appearing once. Trimming cost V 1 base and J 5 bases; bases outside gene matches: 11. The CDR3 extends over 18 amino acids. Per the germline V gene, CDR1 is SGHNT and CDR2 is YENEEA. The chain joins TRBV11-3 to TRBJ2-5, with 12 bases identical to TRBD2. This TCR was recovered from a woman in her thirties or forties in good health and CMV-seropositive. Sequencing was done on a sample of PBMCs. This CDR3 reads CASSLVASSGRARETQYF. The CDR3 coding sequence is TGTGCCAGCAGCTTAGTAGCGTCTAGCGGGAGGGCCCGGGAGACCCAGTACTTC.